This TCR beta chain was captured in a study of memory CD4+ T cells and cytomegalovirus serostatus. Across the whole study: Donors were healthy Belgian adults, 9 CMV seropositive and fewer than 30 seronegative. Whole-study results and caveats: Of about 150 reported CMV TCRbeta sequences, roughly 67 were found in memory CD4+ repertoires. Median bootstrapped AUC for CMV status was about 0.94 originally, 0.9 to 0.93 US-trained.

CDR1 SGHTA and CDR2 FQGNSA come from the germline V gene. The CDR3 covers 15 residues. Trimming at V came to 5 bases and at J to 8 bases, leaving 11 bases not matched to a gene. Comment on this clone: Its antigen remains unidentified.

The sort gate was single viable CD3+CD4+CD8-CD45RO+ cells for memory CD4+ T cells. Data came from immunoSEQ multiplex PCR; TCRdb stores just in-frame clones and leaves some out. The repertoire holds tens of thousands of clones, with less than 80% as singletons. Sequencing was done on a sample of memory CD4+ T cells from blood. The chain carries TRBV7-2 and TRBJ1-2; 10 positions match TRBD1. The receptor's source is an adult in good health and CMV-seronegative. In DNA, the CDR3 is TGTGCCAGCAGCCCGAGACAGGGGGCGGCGGAGGGCTACACCTTC. As protein: CASSPRQGAAEGYTF.